A selection of T cell receptor beta chains follows, all from one sample in a study of metastatic and nonmetastatic thyroid tumors. TCRdb recomputed clones from the PCR reads via MiXCR. Among about 41,000 clones listed, approximately 24% were seen once. Sequenced input: tumor tissue. The receptors originated from a female donor with papillary thyroid cancer or a benign thyroid nodule (not recorded which). Some clones in this sample may be carry-over from other donors' samples. Both conserved end residues are trimmed from each CDR3.

J gene	V gene	CDR3 protein
TRBJ2-3	TRBV20-1	SAKTSGMVDTQY
TRBJ2-7	TRBV20-1	SASGLGGSANYEQY
TRBJ2-1	TRBV7-2	ASSLGVRPGGDNEQF
TRBJ2-3	TRBV6-4	ASSDSLAGGPDTQY
TRBJ1-6	TRBV18	ASSLDNSPLH
TRBJ2-6	TRBV7-9	ASSTPWGGSSGANVLT
TRBJ2-7	TRBV20-1	SARVAGGYYEQY
TRBJ2-7	TRBV5-1	ASSPSGRAEEQY
TRBJ2-7	TRBV28	ASSFSVGGTPH
TRBJ1-4	TRBV6-2/TRBV6-3	ASRYTINEKLF
TRBJ2-7	TRBV7-2	ASSLSGRDGEQY
TRBJ1-1	TRBV10-3	AIRAGRENTEAF
TRBJ2-7	TRBV18	ASSPAPGTTTYEQY
TRBJ1-2	TRBV19	ASSMGWDYGYT
TRBJ2-5	TRBV28	ASSSSQFGETQY
TRBJ2-1	TRBV20-1	SALSRTLRNEQF
TRBJ2-1	TRBV15	ATSSSGNTYNEQF
TRBJ2-1	TRBV4-1	ASSQDFYNEQF